The T cell receptor beta chain described here comes from a study of cytomegalovirus exposure and HLA in healthy donors. Whole-study context: Per a later analysis, the 666 first-cohort and more than 100 validation repertoires shared one platform.

From germline, CDR1 is MGHRA and CDR2 YSYEKL. Between the trimmed V and J ends, which lost 3 bases and 0 bases, there was a span of 9 bases. This CDR3 spans 15 amino acids. Regarding the study as a whole: According to a subsequent analysis, TCR clusters from the first cohort were inclined to appear together in the 120 validation repertoires.

Worth noting for this clone: No antigen is known for it.

The data were produced by immunoSEQ multiplex PCR, yet TCRdb's version contains in-frame clones alone and is incomplete. The sample includes a few hundred thousand clones, about 90% of them seen just once. The V call is TRBV4-1, the J call TRBJ2-1, with D possibly matching TRBD2 (6 bases). Material: PBMCs. The receptor was isolated from a man between 18 and 35 years old in good health and CMV-seropositive. Written as DNA, the CDR3 is TGCGCCAGCAGCCATATAGCGGTCTCCTACAATGAGCAGTTCTTC. Translation gives CASSHIAVSYNEQFF.